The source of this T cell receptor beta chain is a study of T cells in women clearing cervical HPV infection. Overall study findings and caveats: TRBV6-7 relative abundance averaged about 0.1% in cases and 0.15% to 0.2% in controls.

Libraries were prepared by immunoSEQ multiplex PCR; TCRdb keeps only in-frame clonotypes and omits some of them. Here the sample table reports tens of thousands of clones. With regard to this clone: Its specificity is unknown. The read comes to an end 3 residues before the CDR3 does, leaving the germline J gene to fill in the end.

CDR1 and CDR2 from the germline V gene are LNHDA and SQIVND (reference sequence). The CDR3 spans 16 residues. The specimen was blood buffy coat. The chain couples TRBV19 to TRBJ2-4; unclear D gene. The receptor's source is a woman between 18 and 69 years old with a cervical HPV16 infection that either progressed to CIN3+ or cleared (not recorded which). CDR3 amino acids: CASRLAPRDPNYGQYF. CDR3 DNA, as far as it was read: TGTGCCAGTAGATTGGCACCGAGAGACCCTAACTATGGT.